These 29 T cell receptor beta chains originate from one sample sequenced in a study of cytomegalovirus exposure and HLA in healthy donors (TCRdb year 2017). Receptors were amplified or captured by the immunoSEQ multiplex PCR assay. TCRdb retrieved this table from immuneACCESS and kept in-frame rearrangements only. Not all clones are present; in checked studies, unresolved V genes account for under half, and no reason is known for the remainder. The table for this sample lists 250,000 or so clones; almost 90% of them were counted only once. Roughly 0.4% of the sample belongs to the ten largest clones. The sample taken for sequencing was PBMCs. Source of these receptors: a woman aged 18-29 years in good health and CMV-seronegative.

The CDR3 reads CASSENYEQYV. As DNA, the CDR3 is TGTGCCAGCAGTGAGAACTACGAGCAGTACGTC. The chain recombines TRBV6-1 with TRBJ2-7; D is ambiguous. Trimming stripped 3 bases from V and 3 bases from J, with 3 bases between. The CDR3 spans 11 residues. The germline gives CDR1 MNHNS, CDR2 SASEGT.

The chain links TRBV7-2 to TRBJ2-7; D might be TRBD1 (5 bases). Trimming removed 3 bases from V and 0 bases from J, with 12 bases in between. The CDR3 extends over 15 amino acids. Germline values: CDR1 SGHTA, CDR2 FQGNSA. CDR3: CASSLGPDSSYEQYF. In DNA, the CDR3 is TGTGCCAGCAGCTTGGGGCCCGATAGCTCCTACGAGCAGTACTTC.

Of note for this clone: Distinct nucleotide sequences in the sample also encode this CDR3. The chain is built from TRBV28 and TRBJ1-1, with no clear D. CDR1 is MDHEN and CDR2 is SYDVKM in the germline V gene. Trimming stripped 2 bases from V and 1 base from J, with 8 bases between. This CDR3 is built from 14 residues. The CDR3 here is CASSLLRGNTEAFF. The CDR3 nucleotides read TGTGCCAGCAGTTTACTTCGGGGGAACACTGAAGCTTTCTTT.

The V gene is TRBV9, the J gene TRBJ2-2, with 12 bases lining up with TRBD1. Trimming removed 4 bases from V and 5 bases from J; junction bases left unmatched: 6. This CDR3 region has 16 residues. Germline values: CDR1 SGDLS, CDR2 YYNGEE. For the CDR3, the DNA is TGTGCCAGCAGCATCCCGGGACAGGGGGCGACCGGGGAGCTGTTTTTT. Residues: CASSIPGQGATGELFF.

This clone was counted only a few times. This chain links TRBV10-1 with TRBJ2-7, with 7 bases matching TRBD1. The junction had 6 bases not matched to a gene; V was cut back by 4 bases and J by 6 bases. This CDR3 has 13 residues. Germline CDR1 is WNHNN and CDR2 is SYGVQD (reference sequence). CDR3: CASSARQGTEQYF. In nucleotides, the CDR3 is TGCGCCAGCAGTGCGAGACAGGGAACCGAGCAGTACTTC.

This chain uses TRBV27 with TRBJ2-1; possible D gene TRBD2, 6 bases. CDR3 size: 15 residues. V was cut by 5 bases and J by 8 bases, with 19 bases left in between. Germline V gene data show CDR1 as MNHEY and CDR2 as SMNVEV (reference sequence). The CDR3 reads CASSPTGTPLHEQFF. The CDR3 DNA sequence: TGTGCCAGCAGTCCAACCGGGACTCCTCTTCATGAGCAGTTCTTC.

This chain uses TRBV10-2 with TRBJ2-1; 10 nucleotides match TRBD2. V dropped 7 bases and J dropped 9; count of bases not matched to a gene: 6. Per germline, CDR1 WSHSY and CDR2 SAAADI. CDR3 size: 13 residues. The CDR3 DNA follows: TGCGCCAGCAATAGCGGGGGGCCTACTGAGCAGTTCTTC. Its protein is CASNSGGPTEQFF.

This clone was counted only a few times. The genes are TRBV13 and TRBJ2-7, with 7 bases that match TRBD1. Germline CDR1 PRHDT, CDR2 FYEKMQ (reference sequence). The CDR3 covers 15 residues. Germline trimming cut 1 base from V and 0 bases from J; bases unmatched to any gene: 3. The CDR3 sequence is CASSLAGQISYEQYF. In DNA form, the CDR3 reads TGTGCCAGCAGCTTAGCGGGACAGATCTCCTACGAGCAGTACTTC.

The chain carries TRBV6-5 and TRBJ1-1; 8 bases fit TRBD1. Germline CDR1 MNHEY, CDR2 SVGAGI. The CDR3 is 15 residues long. Losses at the gene ends were 6 bases for V and 2 bases for J; bases not matched to a gene: 8. The CDR3 coding sequence is TGTGCCAGCAGGGCCGGACAGGGTCTAAACACTGAAGCTTTCTTT. Residues: CASRAGQGLNTEAFF.

The genes are TRBV6-5 and TRBJ2-4; TRBD1 aligns across 7 bases. V gave up 3 bases and J gave up 15 bases; unmatched junction bases: 11. In germline, CDR1 is MNHEY, CDR2 SVGAGI. The CDR3 runs 13 residues. CDR3 nucleotides: TGTGCCAGCAGTTATTTAACGACAGGGTTATGGTACTTC. This gives the protein CASSYLTTGLWYF.

The chain couples TRBV18 to TRBJ2-3; D not certain. This CDR3 contains 16 residues. Germline V gene lookup returns CDR1 KGHSH and CDR2 LQKENI. Trimming removed 4 bases at V and 2 bases at J, with 16 bases between. CDR3 sequence reads: CASSRPTATDTDTQYF. In DNA, the CDR3 is TGTGCCAGCTCACGACCAACCGCTACTGACACAGATACGCAGTATTTT.

This sequence joins TRBV27 and TRBJ1-2; TRBD1 is a possible D gene (6 bases). CDR1 is MNHEY, CDR2 SMNVEV, per germline (reference sequence). This CDR3 is built from 13 residues. With 5 bases removed from V and 5 bases from J, the gap between germline ends came to 12 bases. The CDR3 spells CASSTHRVYGYTF. The DNA for the CDR3 is TGTGCCAGCAGTACCCACAGGGTTTATGGCTACACCTTC.

The chain recombines TRBV5-1 with TRBJ1-1; D may be TRBD1 (5 bases). CDR1 is SGHRS, CDR2 YFSETQ, per germline. The V end was cut by 2 bases, the J end by 0 bases, with 8 bases between. The CDR3 loop spans 14 amino acids. The chain's CDR3 is CASSFSGVNTEAFF. The CDR3 DNA reads TGCGCCAGCAGCTTCTCGGGGGTGAACACTGAAGCTTTCTTT.

The chain carries TRBV7-2 and TRBJ2-1, with TRBD2 identical over 8 bases. Trimming at V came to 5 bases and at J to 0 bases, leaving 9 bases not matched to a gene. The CDR3 is 17 residues long. The V gene's germline CDR1 is SGHTA and CDR2 FQGNSA. CDR3 sequence reads: CASSQIAGTYSYNEQFF. CDR3 DNA: TGTGCCAGCAGCCAGATAGCGGGGACTTACTCCTACAATGAGCAGTTCTTC.

V is TRBV11-2 and J is TRBJ2-5; 7 bases are shared with TRBD1. CDR3 length: 14 residues. V shed 4 bases and J 5 bases; nucleotides not matched to a gene: 7. In germline, CDR1 is SGHAT, CDR2 FQNNGV. The DNA for the CDR3 is TGTGCCAGCAGCTCACAGGGGATATTCGAGACCCAGTACTTC. It yields the protein CASSSQGIFETQYF.

The chain links TRBV27 to TRBJ2-3, with TRBD1 matching 8 bases. The CDR3 contains 18 residues. The J segment lost 1 base and the V segment lost 2 bases, leaving 11 bases of the junction unmatched. CDR1 is MNHEY, CDR2 SMNVEV, per germline (reference sequence). The CDR3 region has the DNA TGTGCCAGCAGTTTAATTTTACGGACAGGGAGAGGCACAGATACGCAGTATTTT. Encoded protein: CASSLILRTGRGTDTQYF.

V usage is TRBV4-3 and J usage is TRBJ2-7; TRBD2 matches at 7 bases. V lost 0 bases, J lost 0 bases, and 11 bases stayed unmatched. This CDR3 spans 18 amino acids. The V gene's germline CDR1 is LGHNA and CDR2 YSLEER. The CDR3 region is CASSQDTASSGYSYEQYF. DNA for the CDR3: TGCGCCAGCAGCCAAGATACCGCGAGTAGCGGGTACTCCTACGAGCAGTACTTC.

The rearrangement joins TRBV28 to TRBJ1-4, with 8 bases aligning to TRBD1. The CDR3 spans 16 residues. Germline CDR1 MDHEN, CDR2 SYDVKM. With 2 bases clipped from V and 8 bases from J, the junction kept 10 bases outside the gene matches. The CDR3 spells CASSLLPPGGREKLFF. DNA for the CDR3: TGTGCCAGCAGTTTACTCCCCCCAGGGGGCCGAGAAAAACTGTTTTTT.

This rearrangement joins TRBV5-1 to TRBJ2-7; no clear D. The CDR3 contains 15 residues. Germline CDR1 reads SGHRS; CDR2 reads YFSETQ. V was shortened by 4 bases and J by 4 bases, with 18 bases between the two germline ends. The CDR3 spells CASSPGYGSFYEQYV. CDR3 bases: TGCGCCAGCAGCCCCGGGTACGGCAGTTTTTACGAGCAGTACGTC.

The chain combines TRBV13 with TRBJ1-2; TRBD1 matches at 9 bases. The CDR3 runs to 16 residues. CDR1 is PRHDT, CDR2 FYEKMQ, per germline (reference sequence). With V trimmed by 5 bases and J by 4 bases, 11 bases remained unmatched. The DNA for the CDR3 is TGTGCCAGCAGCCCCGGCGGACAGGGGATTCGCTATGGCTACACCTTC. Translated, it gives CASSPGGQGIRYGYTF.

As concerns this clone: Distinct nucleotide sequences in the sample also encode this CDR3. The chain links TRBV6-6 to TRBJ1-1, with unresolved D. V was clipped by 3 bases and J by 1 base, with 6 bases between them. CDR3 length: 13 residues. The germline V gene encodes CDR1 MNHNY and CDR2 SVGAGI (reference sequence). CDR3 amino acids: CASSYSRNTEAFF. CDR3 nucleotide sequence: TGTGCCAGCAGTTATTCCCGGAACACTGAAGCTTTCTTT.

The chain uses TRBV6-6 and TRBJ2-7; possible D gene TRBD2, 5 bases. Germline CDR1 is MNHNY and CDR2 is SVGAGI (reference sequence). This CDR3 contains 14 residues. Trimming left V 2 bases short and J 4 bases short, with 12 bases between. The CDR3 loop reads CASSYESGVYEQYF. The CDR3, as DNA: TGTGCCAGCAGTTACGAGAGCGGAGTGTACGAGCAGTACTTC.

The chain employs TRBV27 and TRBJ2-2, with TRBD1 matching 7 bases. The CDR3 extends over 15 amino acids. The germline V gene encodes CDR1 MNHEY and CDR2 SMNVEV (reference sequence). The V segment lost 2 bases and the J segment 6 bases; nucleotides outside the gene matches: 6. Written as DNA, the CDR3 is TGTGCCAGCAGTTTACAGGGGGTAAAAGCCGGGGAGCTGTTTTTT. This gives the protein CASSLQGVKAGELFF.

This clone was counted a few times. The identical CDR3 is also encoded by other nucleotide sequences in the sample. The chain joins TRBV6-1 to TRBJ1-5; D unresolved. Germline values: CDR1 MNHNS, CDR2 SASEGT. This CDR3 comprises 15 residues. Trimming stripped 3 bases from V and 0 bases from J, with 9 bases between. For the CDR3, the DNA is TGTGCCAGCAGTGAGGGTCCAGGTAGCAATCAGCCCCAGCATTTT. Protein product: CASSEGPGSNQPQHF.

The chain employs TRBV2 and TRBJ2-7; 10 bases match TRBD1. Germline CDR1 is SNHLY and CDR2 is FYNNEI. CDR3 size: 13 residues. V dropped 8 bases and J dropped 6; count of bases not matched to a gene: 7. The CDR3 nucleotides read TGTGCCAGCGCCCAGACAGGGGGCGGCGAGCAGTACGTC. Translation: CASAQTGGGEQYV.

This clone has more than one count but fewer than ten. This chain joins TRBV4-1 and TRBJ1-2, with TRBD1 as a possible D gene (6 bases). The V gene's germline CDR1 is MGHRA and CDR2 YSYEKL. This CDR3 region has 15 residues. V was trimmed by 4 bases and J by 3 bases, leaving 15 bases between them. The CDR3 coding sequence is TGCGCCAGCAGCCGAAATCCGGGACAAGACTATGGCTACACCTTC. Its protein is CASSRNPGQDYGYTF.

The genes are TRBV29-1 and TRBJ2-1; TRBD2 agrees at 11 bases. V dropped 8 bases and J dropped 7; count of bases not matched to a gene: 10. The CDR3 sequence is 14 residues long. Germline V CDR1 and CDR2: SQVTM, ANQGSEA. CDR3 sequence (DNA): TGCAGCAACGTAGCGGGGGGGCCGGGGAATGAGCAGTTCTTC. This codes for CSNVAGGPGNEQFF.

CDR3 sequence: CASSPGQVNYNEQFF. DNA of the CDR3: TGTGCCAGCAGCCCCGGACAGGTTAACTACAATGAGCAGTTCTTC. The chain combines TRBV5-8 with TRBJ2-1, with 7 bases aligning to TRBD1. This CDR3 spans 15 amino acids. With V trimmed by 4 bases and J by 3 bases, 7 bases remained unmatched. Germline CDR1 and CDR2: SGHTS and YDEGEE.

The chain uses TRBV28 and TRBJ1-4, with 7 positions matching TRBD1. Trimming cost V 10 bases and J 3 bases; bases outside gene matches: 5. The CDR3 spans 13 residues. Germline CDR1 MDHEN, CDR2 SYDVKM. The CDR3 region has the DNA TGTGCCATTGGGGACAGCTCTAATGAAAAACTGTTTTTT. Translation gives CAIGDSSNEKLFF.